The 23 T cell receptor beta chains listed next were all sequenced from one sample in a study of response to subunit inactivated influenza vaccine. TCRdb ran MiXCR on the RT-PCR reads and lists one entry per CDR3 protein. The sample comprises some 500,000 distinct CDR3 sequences, approximately 17% of which are singletons, and less than 4% rests with the top ten. The source material was CD4+ T cells sorted from PBMCs, sampled around 2 years after vaccination. All receptors derive from a man aged 45 to 75 who received an inactivated influenza vaccine.

This clonotype was seen a handful of times. The V call is TRBV19, the J call TRBJ1-2, with D unclear. Germline V gene sequence: CDR1 LNHDA, CDR2 SQIVND (reference sequence). This CDR3 comprises 14 residues. Trimming removed 8 bases from V and 4 bases from J, with 17 bases in between. CDR3 nucleotide sequence: TGTGCCAGTGGGGAAGAACGGACGATCTATGGCTACACCTTC. Translation gives CASGEERTIYGYTF.

The chain joins TRBV7-2 to TRBJ1-6, with 7 bases identical to TRBD1. Germline V gene lookup returns CDR1 SGHTA and CDR2 FQGNSA. Unmatched junction bases numbered 5, after V lost 5 bases and J lost 7 bases. CDR3 length equals 14 residues. The CDR3 is CASSGTATNSPLHF. In DNA, the CDR3 is TGTGCCAGCAGCGGGACAGCGACAAATTCACCCCTCCACTTT.

The gene calls are TRBV6-2 or TRBV6-3 and TRBJ2-7, with D possibly matching TRBD2 (6 bases). Trimming stripped 0 bases from V and 2 bases from J, with 17 bases between. The CDR3 loop spans 17 amino acids. CDR1 is MNHEY, CDR2 SVGEGT, per germline. CDR3 DNA sequence: TGTGCCAGCAGTTACTCAGGGGACTCTCTAAATGCCTACGAGCAGTACTTC. Protein: CASSYSGDSLNAYEQYF.

This clonotype was seen many times. The chain is built from TRBV5-1 and TRBJ2-2; D call uncertain. Germline V gene lookup returns CDR1 SGHRS and CDR2 YFSETQ. V dropped 0 bases and J dropped 3 bases, with 12 bases sitting between them. The CDR3 has 16 amino acids. The CDR3 DNA is TGCGCCAGCAGCTTGGATGGTTGGCCGGACACCGGGGAGCTGTTTTTT. This sequence encodes CASSLDGWPDTGELFF.

The V call is TRBV7-9, the J call TRBJ2-1; 9 bases are shared with TRBD1. Germline V gene data show CDR1 as SEHNR and CDR2 as FQNEAQ (reference sequence). The junction had 9 bases not matched to a gene; V was cut back by 5 bases and J by 7 bases. The CDR3 loop spans 15 amino acids. The CDR3 is CASSAGTGFSNEQFF. DNA of the CDR3: TGTGCCAGCAGCGCCGGGACAGGGTTCTCGAATGAGCAGTTCTTC.

V is TRBV5-1 and J is TRBJ2-3; TRBD1 is a possible D gene (5 bases). The CDR3 covers 14 residues. The V end was cut by 3 bases, the J end by 2 bases, with 10 bases between. The germline V gene encodes CDR1 SGHRS and CDR2 YFSETQ. The CDR3 is CASSWTIFTDTQYF. The DNA of the CDR3 is TGCGCCAGCAGCTGGACAATTTTCACAGATACGCAGTATTTT.

This clonotype was counted a few times. The chain carries TRBV4-3 and TRBJ2-4, with D uncertain. V lost 0 bases and J lost 8, with 8 bases in between. The CDR3 length is 13 residues. Per the germline V gene, CDR1 is LGHNA and CDR2 is YSLEER. The CDR3, as DNA: TGCGCCAGCAGCCAAGAGGGAAGGGACATTCAGTACTTC. This encodes CASSQEGRDIQYF.

This chain links TRBV6-2 or TRBV6-3 with TRBJ2-5, with 8 bases lining up with TRBD1. The CDR3 contains 13 residues. V dropped 4 bases and J dropped 8; count of bases not matched to a gene: 6. Germline lookup yields CDR1 MNHEY and CDR2 SVGEGT. The CDR3 region has the DNA TGTGCCAGCAGTTTCGACAGGGGAATAACCCAGTACTTC. Protein: CASSFDRGITQYF.

This clonotype was found a few times. The V and J genes are TRBV20-1 and TRBJ2-1, with D possibly matching TRBD1 (6 bases). The germline V gene encodes CDR1 DFQATT and CDR2 SNEGSKA (reference sequence). Trimming removed 3 bases at V and 10 bases at J, with 16 bases between. This CDR3 is 13 amino acids long. In DNA form, the CDR3 reads TGCAGTGCTAGTCCTGGTGGCAGGGGAGAGCAGTTCTTC. It specifies CSASPGGRGEQFF.

The chain recombines TRBV20-1 with TRBJ2-7; D is ambiguous. The V end lost 3 bases, the J end lost 0 bases, and 12 bases lay between the germline ends. CDR3 length equals 14 residues. Germline CDR1 is DFQATT and CDR2 is SNEGSKA (reference sequence). CDR3 region: CSARTPQSSYEQYF. CDR3 DNA: TGCAGTGCTAGGACCCCACAAAGCTCCTACGAGCAGTACTTC.

There are many counts of this clonotype. This chain connects TRBV29-1 to TRBJ2-7, with a tentative D call TRBD2 (7 bases). The CDR3 is made up of 14 amino acids. Germline V CDR1 and CDR2: SQVTM, ANQGSEA. With 3 bases removed from V and 2 bases from J, the gap between germline ends came to 14 bases. The CDR3 is CSVEGGPPTYEQYF. CDR3 sequence (DNA): TGCAGCGTTGAGGGGGGGCCCCCTACCTACGAGCAGTACTTC.

This CDR3 reads CASSITGANTGELFF. The DNA of the CDR3 is TGTGCCAGCAGCATCACAGGGGCGAACACCGGGGAGCTGTTTTTT. V usage is TRBV9 and J usage is TRBJ2-2; 7 bases align to TRBD1. The CDR3 runs to 15 residues. V shed 4 bases, J shed 0 bases, and the junction held 3 bases outside the gene matches. CDR1 and CDR2 (germline): SGDLS, YYNGEE.

There are a few counts of this clonotype. The chain employs TRBV7-2 and TRBJ2-5; 8 positions agree with TRBD1. The CDR3 extends over 15 amino acids. J was trimmed by 5 bases and V by 2 bases; bases with no gene match: 7. In germline, CDR1 is SGHTA, CDR2 FQGNSA. Here the CDR3 DNA reads TGTGCCAGCAGCTTATCACAGGGGGTATCGGAGACCCAGTACTTC. Its protein product is CASSLSQGVSETQYF. The full variable domain, in which reference TRBV7-2 and TRBJ2-5 provide the parts outside the CDR3, is GAGVSQSPSNKVTEKGKDVELRCDPISGHTALYWYRQSLGQGLEFLIYFQGNSAPDKSGLPSDRFSAERTGGSVSTLTIQRTQQEDSAVYLCASSLSQGVSETQYFGPGTRLLVL.

Only a few counts were recorded for this clonotype. The CDR3 reads CASSFRDTNTGELFF. The CDR3 DNA reads TGTGCCAGCAGCTTCAGGGATACGAACACCGGGGAGCTGTTTTTT. The J gene is TRBJ2-2, the V gene TRBV5-6, with D tentatively TRBD1 (5 bases). Germline V CDR1 and CDR2: SGHDT, YYEEEE. The CDR3 is 15 amino acids. Trimming removed 2 bases from V and 0 bases from J, with 8 bases in between. The full variable domain, rest sourced from reference TRBV5-6 and TRBJ2-2, is DAGVTQSPTHLIKTRGQQVTLRCSPKSGHDTVSWYQQALGQGPQFIFQYYEEEERQRGNFPDRFSGHQFPNYSSELNVNALLLGDSALYLCASSFRDTNTGELFFGEGSRLTVL.

This clonotype was picked up a small number of times. This sequence joins TRBV12-3 or TRBV12-4 and TRBJ2-1; D is perhaps TRBD2 (5 bases). This CDR3 is 14 amino acids long. V was pared by 3 bases and J by 8 bases, with 14 bases between. The DNA for the CDR3 is TGTGCCAGCAGTTTGTCAAGCGGAGAGGATGAGCAGTTCTTC. Protein: CASSLSSGEDEQFF.

This clonotype has more than one count but fewer than ten. The chain joins TRBV19 to TRBJ2-2, with D possibly being TRBD1 or TRBD2 (5 bases each). The CDR3 loop spans 15 amino acids. V lost 5 bases, J lost 7 bases, and 17 bases lay in between. The germline gives CDR1 LNHDA, CDR2 SQIVND (reference sequence). The CDR3 DNA is TGTGCCAGTAGTCCTACCGGGACCGCTGGCGGGGAGCTGTTTTTT. The encoded protein is CASSPTGTAGGELFF.

The rearrangement joins TRBV10-3 to TRBJ2-3; 7 bases align to TRBD2. The length of the CDR3 is 14 residues. Trimming cost V 4 bases and J 1 base; bases outside gene matches: 2. Germline loops: CDR1 ENHRY, CDR2 SYGVKD. The CDR3 coding sequence is TGTGCCATCAGTGCCCTAGCGGGCACAGATACGCAGTATTTT. Its protein product is CAISALAGTDTQYF.

This clonotype occurred a few times. The J gene is TRBJ2-1, the V gene TRBV20-1; 15 bases fit TRBD2. This CDR3 has 15 residues. V lost 3 bases to trimming and J lost 7 bases; unmatched junction nucleotides: 4. Germline-derived CDR1 and CDR2 are DFQATT and SNEGSKA (reference sequence). In DNA, the CDR3 is TGCAGTGCTAGCCCCGGGACTAGCGGGAGGAATGAGCAGTTCTTC. As protein: CSASPGTSGRNEQFF.

The gene calls are TRBV6-2 or TRBV6-3 and TRBJ2-1; D gene ambiguous. CDR1 is MNHEY and CDR2 is SVGEGT in the germline V gene. The V end lost 6 bases, the J end lost 3 bases, and 6 bases lay between the germline ends. This CDR3 comprises 12 residues. The CDR3 loop is CASRHGYNEQFF. CDR3 in DNA: TGTGCCAGCAGACACGGCTACAATGAGCAGTTCTTC.

This clonotype was detected only a few times. The chain carries TRBV6-2 or TRBV6-3 and TRBJ2-1; 12 bases line up with TRBD1. The germline gives CDR1 MNHEY, CDR2 SVGEGT. The length of the CDR3 is 16 residues. V shed 7 bases, J shed 8 bases, and the junction held 12 bases outside the gene matches. CDR3 amino acids: CASTYSRDRGHDEQFF. CDR3 coding DNA: TGTGCCAGCACCTACAGCCGGGACAGGGGGCATGATGAGCAGTTCTTC.

There are many counts of this clonotype. The chain couples TRBV27 to TRBJ2-5; either TRBD1 or TRBD2 may fit D (7 bases each). CDR3 size: 15 residues. CDR1 is MNHEY, CDR2 SMNVEV, per germline (reference sequence). The V gene lost 4 bases and the J gene lost 4 bases, with 16 bases spanning the gap. The CDR3 spells CASSSPAGGVETQYF. CDR3 DNA sequence: TGTGCCAGCAGTTCTCCCGCAGGGGGGGTAGAGACCCAGTACTTC.

This clonotype was observed many times. This chain joins TRBV7-2 and TRBJ2-2; a possible D gene is TRBD2 (6 bases). With 5 bases removed from V and 7 bases from J, the gap between germline ends came to 17 bases. CDR3 length: 15 amino acids. Germline lookup yields CDR1 SGHTA and CDR2 FQGNSA. This CDR3 is CASSLERVRGGELFF. DNA for the CDR3: TGTGCCAGCAGCCTAGAGCGGGTCCGAGGCGGGGAGCTGTTTTTT.

The sample holds many counts of this clonotype. V and J are TRBV12-3 or TRBV12-4 and TRBJ1-1; 8 bases are shared with TRBD1. The CDR3 has 15 amino acids. With 7 bases clipped from V and 4 bases from J, the junction kept 11 bases outside the gene matches. The CDR3 nucleotides read TGTGCCAGCAAAGGACAGGGAAGGGAGGCCACTGAAGCTTTCTTT. Protein: CASKGQGREATEAFF.